A single sample is the source of the 19 T cell receptor beta chains below, sequenced in a study of cytomegalovirus exposure and HLA in healthy donors. PCR primers comprised 60 Vbeta and 13 Jbeta primers. Clones were read by immunoSEQ multiplex PCR, and TCRdb kept only the in-frame ones, dropping some. The sample includes about 150,000 clones, around 80% of them seen just once. Sequencing used PBMCs. The origin of the receptors is a male donor in good health and CMV-seropositive.

V usage is TRBV5-1 and J usage is TRBJ2-1, with a tentative D call TRBD2 (6 bases). V lost 4 bases, J lost 4 bases, and 21 bases lay in between. This CDR3 comprises 17 residues. Per germline, CDR1 SGHRS and CDR2 YFSETQ. DNA of the CDR3: TGCGCCAGCAGCGGCCTTGTTGGGGGAGGTGGTTACAATGAGCAGTTCTTC. This codes for CASSGLVGGGGYNEQFF.

The chain employs TRBV29-1 and TRBJ1-2; 7 bases fit TRBD1. The junction had 11 bases not matched to a gene; V was cut back by 3 bases and J by 4 bases. The CDR3 is 15 residues long. Germline lookup yields CDR1 SQVTM and CDR2 ANQGSEA. CDR3 sequence: CSVDLSPAGGYGYTF. DNA for the CDR3: TGCAGCGTTGATTTATCCCCGGCAGGGGGCTATGGCTACACCTTC.

About this clone itself: At one end, the junction sequence differs from germline, possibly due to a read error. CDR3 sequence (DNA): TGTGCTAGCAGCTCTGGAGCGGGAGTCAGTGAGCAGTTCTTC. Amino acids: CASSSGAGVSEQFF. The V gene is TRBV7-7, the J gene TRBJ2-1, with 8 bases identical to TRBD2. The germline V gene has CDR1 SSHAT and CDR2 FNYEAQ (reference sequence). The CDR3 covers 14 residues.

The gene calls are TRBV5-6 and TRBJ2-1; the match to TRBD2 covers 11 bases. Losses at the gene ends were 3 bases for V and 8 bases for J; bases not matched to a gene: 4. CDR3 length: 14 amino acids. From germline, CDR1 is SGHDT and CDR2 YYEEEE. CDR3 region: CASSSGLAAYEQFF. The CDR3 DNA follows: TGTGCCAGCAGCTCGGGACTAGCGGCTTATGAGCAGTTCTTC.

The chain joins TRBV29-1 to TRBJ1-3; TRBD1 agrees at 7 bases. Germline V lookup: CDR1 SQVTM, CDR2 ANQGSEA. Trimming took 2 bases from V and 16 from J; bases not matched to a gene: 8. The CDR3 loop spans 11 amino acids. CDR3 loop: CSVERRTGRYF. The CDR3 DNA is TGCAGCGTTGAAAGGAGGACAGGTCGGTATTTT.

This chain links TRBV4-2 with TRBJ2-1; TRBD2 matches 11 bases. With V trimmed by 2 bases and J by 7 bases, 10 bases remained unmatched. Germline assignment: CDR1 LGHNA and CDR2 YNFKEQ. This CDR3 spans 17 amino acids. This CDR3 is CASSQSVAGGGLNEQFF. The DNA of the CDR3 is TGTGCCAGCAGCCAATCGGTAGCGGGAGGGGGGCTAAATGAGCAGTTCTTC.

The V gene is TRBV18, the J gene TRBJ1-1; 9 bases map to TRBD1. Trimming cost V 8 bases and J 4 bases; bases outside gene matches: 5. The CDR3 loop spans 13 amino acids. Germline lookup yields CDR1 KGHSH and CDR2 LQKENI. The CDR3 here is CASGGQGGTEAFF. CDR3 nucleotides: TGTGCCAGCGGGGGACAGGGTGGCACTGAAGCTTTCTTT.

This clone showed up just a few times. The chain combines TRBV10-3 with TRBJ1-2; D gene ambiguous. CDR1 and CDR2 from the germline V gene are ENHRY and SYGVKD. The CDR3 loop spans 13 amino acids. Trimming removed 1 base at V and 2 bases at J, with 5 bases between. The CDR3 DNA reads TGTGCCATCAGTGAGTTGGAGAACTATGGCTACACCTTC. Its protein product is CAISELENYGYTF.

The chain combines TRBV5-1 with TRBJ2-7, with 9 bases matching TRBD2. V lost 0 bases to trimming and J lost 4 bases; unmatched junction nucleotides: 8. The germline V gene has CDR1 SGHRS and CDR2 YFSETQ. The CDR3 length is 16 residues. The CDR3, as DNA: TGCGCCAGCAGCTTGGGTGGGTCTAGCGGGATTTACGAGCAGTACTTC. Protein: CASSLGGSSGIYEQYF.

The rearrangement links TRBV27 to TRBJ1-1; D may be TRBD1 (5 bases). The CDR3 loop spans 11 amino acids. V was shortened by 10 bases and J by 11 bases, with 17 bases between the two germline ends. Germline V gene data show CDR1 as MNHEY and CDR2 as SMNVEV (reference sequence). The CDR3 nucleotides read TGTGCCATCCACCGGGGGGGAGATGCTTTCTTT. Residues: CAIHRGGDAFF.

V and J are TRBV2 and TRBJ1-1; 7 positions agree with TRBD1. With 4 bases clipped from V and 5 bases from J, the junction kept 7 bases outside the gene matches. This CDR3 is built from 14 residues. In germline, CDR1 is SNHLY, CDR2 FYNNEI. The CDR3 sequence: CASSGGDRRTEAFF. DNA of the CDR3: TGTGCCAGCAGTGGAGGGGACAGAAGAACTGAAGCTTTCTTT. Full variable domain (missing parts from reference TRBV2 and TRBJ1-1): EPEVTQTPSHQVTQMGQEVILRCVPISNHLYFYWYRQILGQKVEFLVSFYNNEISEKSEIFDDQFSVERPDGSNFTLKIRSTKLEDSAMYFCASSGGDRRTEAFFGQGTRLTVV.

This clone came up once. This rearrangement joins TRBV5-8 to TRBJ2-5; possible D gene TRBD1, 6 bases. Trimming removed 6 bases from V and 0 bases from J, with 18 bases in between. CDR3 size: 16 residues. Germline CDR1 SGHTS, CDR2 YDEGEE. Here the CDR3 DNA reads TGTGCCAGCATCCTGATCAGGGGCTTCTACCAAGAGACCCAGTACTTC. It is translated as CASILIRGFYQETQYF.

This clone was detected only a few times. J is TRBJ1-1 and V is TRBV18, with 9 bases identical to TRBD1. Germline-derived CDR1 and CDR2 are KGHSH and LQKENI. J was trimmed by 3 bases and V by 4 bases; bases with no gene match: 9. The CDR3 is made up of 16 amino acids. The CDR3 here is CASSLLGQGRDTEAFF. The CDR3 DNA follows: TGTGCCAGCTCACTCCTCGGACAGGGGAGGGACACTGAAGCTTTCTTT. The entire variable domain, with the rest obtained from reference TRBV18 and TRBJ1-1, is as follows: NAGVMQNPRHLVRRRGQEARLRCSPMKGHSHVYWYRQLPEEGLKFMVYLQKENIIDESGMPKERFSAEFPKEGPSILRIQQVVRGDSAAYFCASSLLGQGRDTEAFFGQGTRLTVV.

The V call is TRBV5-4, the J call TRBJ2-7; D not certain. Trimming stripped 4 bases from V and 0 bases from J, with 8 bases between. Germline V gene lookup returns CDR1 SGHNT and CDR2 YYREEE (reference sequence). The CDR3 runs 13 residues. CDR3 region: CASSPSSSYEQYF. DNA of the CDR3: TGTGCCAGCAGCCCGAGCTCCTCCTACGAGCAGTACTTC.

The genes are TRBV6-4 and TRBJ2-7, with 10 bases aligning to TRBD1. The germline V gene has CDR1 MRHNA and CDR2 SNTAGT. The CDR3 sequence is 16 residues long. The trim removed 0 bases at V and 3 bases at J, leaving 5 bases unmatched. CDR3 in amino acids: CASSDSRTGGIYEQYF. CDR3 DNA: TGTGCCAGCAGTGACTCGAGGACAGGGGGGATCTACGAGCAGTACTTC.

This clone is medium-sized (0.01 to 0.1%) in the sample. This sequence joins TRBV28 and TRBJ2-1; 11 nucleotides line up with TRBD2. The CDR3 length is 17 residues. Germline values: CDR1 MDHEN, CDR2 SYDVKM. Trimming removed 5 bases from V and 0 bases from J; junction bases left unmatched: 6. The DNA of the CDR3 is TGTGCCAGCAGTACCCGGACTAGCGGGTTCTCCTACAATGAGCAGTTCTTC. Its protein is CASSTRTSGFSYNEQFF.

V and J are TRBV27 and TRBJ2-7; 7 positions agree with TRBD1. This CDR3 is 13 amino acids long. Germline V gene lookup returns CDR1 MNHEY and CDR2 SMNVEV (reference sequence). The V segment lost 5 bases and the J segment 3 bases; nucleotides outside the gene matches: 4. CDR3 nucleotide sequence: TGTGCCAGCAGTCGGGACAGTTACTACGAGCAGTACTTC. Translating it yields CASSRDSYYEQYF.

The V call is TRBV9, the J call TRBJ2-1, with D uncertain. Trimming stripped 0 bases from V and 1 base from J, with 14 bases between. Germline assignment: CDR1 SGDLS and CDR2 YYNGEE. The CDR3 consists of 17 residues. CDR3 amino acids: CASSVGPGSGSYNEQFF. Here the CDR3 DNA reads TGTGCCAGCAGCGTAGGCCCCGGATCAGGTTCCTACAATGAGCAGTTCTTC. The variable domain in full, completed from reference TRBV9 and TRBJ2-1, reads DSGVTQTPKHLITATGQRVTLRCSPRSGDLSVYWYQQSLDQGLQFLIQYYNGEERAKGNILERFSAQQFPDLHSELNLSSLELGDSALYFCASSVGPGSGSYNEQFFGPGTRLTVL.

The J gene is TRBJ2-1, the V gene TRBV19; TRBD2 matches at 7 bases. CDR1 is LNHDA and CDR2 is SQIVND in the germline V gene (reference sequence). J gave up 1 base and V 6 bases, and 9 bases lay outside the gene matches. This CDR3 has 16 residues. The CDR3 spells CASSDQLARSYNEQFF. CDR3 nucleotides: TGTGCCAGTAGCGACCAACTAGCGAGGTCCTACAATGAGCAGTTCTTC. Full variable domain (rest looked up from reference TRBV19 and TRBJ2-1): DGGITQSPKYLFRKEGQNVTLSCEQNLNHDAMYWYRQDPGQGLRLIYYSQIVNDFQKGDIAEGYSVSREKKESFPLTVTSAQKNPTAFYLCASSDQLARSYNEQFFGPGTRLTVL.